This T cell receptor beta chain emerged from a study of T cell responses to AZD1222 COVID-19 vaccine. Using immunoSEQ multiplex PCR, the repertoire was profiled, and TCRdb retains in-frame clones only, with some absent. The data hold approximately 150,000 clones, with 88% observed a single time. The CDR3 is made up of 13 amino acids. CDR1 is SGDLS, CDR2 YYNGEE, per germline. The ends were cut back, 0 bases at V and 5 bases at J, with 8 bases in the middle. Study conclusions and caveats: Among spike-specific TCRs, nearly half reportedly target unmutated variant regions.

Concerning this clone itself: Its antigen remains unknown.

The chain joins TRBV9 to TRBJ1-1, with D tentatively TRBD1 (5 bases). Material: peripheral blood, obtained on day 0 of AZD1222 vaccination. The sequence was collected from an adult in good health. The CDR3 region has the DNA TGTGCCAGCAGCGTAGAGGGGTGGACTGAAGCTTTCTTT. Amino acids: CASSVEGWTEAFF.